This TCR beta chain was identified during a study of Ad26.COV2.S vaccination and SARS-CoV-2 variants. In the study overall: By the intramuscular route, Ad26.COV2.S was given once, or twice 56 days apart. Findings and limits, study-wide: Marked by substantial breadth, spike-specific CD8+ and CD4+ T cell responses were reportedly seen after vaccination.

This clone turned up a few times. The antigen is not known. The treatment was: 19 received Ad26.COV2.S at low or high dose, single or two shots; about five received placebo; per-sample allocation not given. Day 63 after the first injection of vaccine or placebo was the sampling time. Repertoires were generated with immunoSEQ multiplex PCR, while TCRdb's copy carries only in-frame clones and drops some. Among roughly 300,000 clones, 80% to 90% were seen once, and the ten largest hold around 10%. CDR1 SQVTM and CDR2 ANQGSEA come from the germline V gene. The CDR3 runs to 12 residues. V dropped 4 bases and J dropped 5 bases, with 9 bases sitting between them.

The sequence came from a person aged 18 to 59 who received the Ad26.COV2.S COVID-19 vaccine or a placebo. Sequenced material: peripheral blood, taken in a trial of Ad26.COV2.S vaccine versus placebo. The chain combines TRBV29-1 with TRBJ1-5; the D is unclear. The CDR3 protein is CSVGDGYQPQHF. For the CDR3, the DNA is TGCAGCGTTGGCGACGGATATCAGCCCCAGCATTTT.